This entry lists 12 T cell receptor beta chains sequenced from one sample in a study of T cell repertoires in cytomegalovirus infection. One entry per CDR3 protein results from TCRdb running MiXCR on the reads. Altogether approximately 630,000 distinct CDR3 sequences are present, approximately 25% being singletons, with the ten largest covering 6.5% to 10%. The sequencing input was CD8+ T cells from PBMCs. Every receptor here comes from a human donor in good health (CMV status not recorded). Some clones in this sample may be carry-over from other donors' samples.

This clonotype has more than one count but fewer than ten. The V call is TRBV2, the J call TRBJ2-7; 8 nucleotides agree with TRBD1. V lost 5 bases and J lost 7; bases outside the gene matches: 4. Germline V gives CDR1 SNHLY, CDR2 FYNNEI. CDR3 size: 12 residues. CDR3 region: CASSRTGQEQYV. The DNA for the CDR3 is TGTGCCAGCAGTCGGACAGGGCAAGAGCAGTACGTC.

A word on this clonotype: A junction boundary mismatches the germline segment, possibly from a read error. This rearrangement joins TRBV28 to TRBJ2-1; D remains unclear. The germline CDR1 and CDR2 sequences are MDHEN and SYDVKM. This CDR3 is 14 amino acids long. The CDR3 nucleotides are TGTGCCAGCAATATGCTGAACTCCTACAATGGGCAGTTCTTC. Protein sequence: CASNMLNSYNGQFF.

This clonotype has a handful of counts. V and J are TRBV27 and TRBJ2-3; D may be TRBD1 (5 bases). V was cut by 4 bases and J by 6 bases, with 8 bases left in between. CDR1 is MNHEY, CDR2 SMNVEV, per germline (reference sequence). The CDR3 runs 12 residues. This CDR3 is CASSSTADTQYF. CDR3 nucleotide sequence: TGTGCCAGCAGTTCGACAGCGGATACGCAGTATTTT.

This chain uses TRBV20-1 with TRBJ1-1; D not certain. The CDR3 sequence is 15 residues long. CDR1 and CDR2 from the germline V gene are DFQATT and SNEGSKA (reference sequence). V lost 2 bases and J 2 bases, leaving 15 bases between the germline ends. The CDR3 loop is CSARLLGGSNTEAFF. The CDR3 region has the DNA TGCAGTGCTAGACTACTTGGCGGTTCAAACACTGAAGCTTTCTTT.

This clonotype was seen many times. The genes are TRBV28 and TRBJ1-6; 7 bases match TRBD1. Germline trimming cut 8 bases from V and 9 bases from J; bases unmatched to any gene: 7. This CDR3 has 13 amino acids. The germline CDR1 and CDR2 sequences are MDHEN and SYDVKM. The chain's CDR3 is CASAKGALSPLHF. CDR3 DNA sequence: TGTGCCAGCGCAAAGGGGGCACTTTCACCCCTCCACTTT. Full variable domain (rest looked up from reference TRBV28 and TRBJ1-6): DVKVTQSSRYLVKRTGEKVFLECVQDMDHENMFWYRQDPGLGLRLIYFSYDVKMKEKGDIPEGYSVSREKKERFSLILESASTNQTSMYLCASAKGALSPLHFGNGTRLTVT.

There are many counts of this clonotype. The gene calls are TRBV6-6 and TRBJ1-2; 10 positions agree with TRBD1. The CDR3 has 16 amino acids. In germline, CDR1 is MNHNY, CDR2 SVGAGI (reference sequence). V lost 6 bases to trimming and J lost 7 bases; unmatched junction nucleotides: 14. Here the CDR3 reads CASSPTGTGVGIGYTF. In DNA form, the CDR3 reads TGTGCCAGCAGCCCTACCGGGACAGGGGTCGGTATTGGCTACACCTTC.

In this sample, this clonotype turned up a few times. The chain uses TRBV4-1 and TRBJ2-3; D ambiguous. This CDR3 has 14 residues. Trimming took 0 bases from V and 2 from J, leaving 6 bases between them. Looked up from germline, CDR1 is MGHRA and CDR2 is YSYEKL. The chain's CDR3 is CASSQEQITDTQYF. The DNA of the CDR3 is TGCGCCAGCAGCCAAGAGCAGATCACAGATACGCAGTATTTT.

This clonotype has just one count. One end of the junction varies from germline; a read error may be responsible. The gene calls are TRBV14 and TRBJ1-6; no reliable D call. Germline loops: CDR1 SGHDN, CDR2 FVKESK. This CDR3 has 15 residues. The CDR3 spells CASSQDIQDNSPPHF. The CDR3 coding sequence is TGTGCCAGCAGCCAAGATATTCAGGATAATTCACCCCCCCACTTT. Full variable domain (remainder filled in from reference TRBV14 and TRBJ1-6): EAGVTQFPSHSVIEKGQTVTLRCDPISGHDNLYWYRRVMGKEIKFLLHFVKESKQDESGMPNNRFLAERTGGTYSTLKVQPAELEDSGVYFCASSQDIQDNSPPHFGNGTRLTVT.

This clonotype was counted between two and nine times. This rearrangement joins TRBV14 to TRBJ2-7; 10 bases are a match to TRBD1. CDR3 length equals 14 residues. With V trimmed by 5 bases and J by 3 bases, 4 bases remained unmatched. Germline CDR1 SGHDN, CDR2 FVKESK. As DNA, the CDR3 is TGTGCCAGCAGCTCCTGGGACAGGGGCTACGAGCAGTACTTC. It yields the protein CASSSWDRGYEQYF.

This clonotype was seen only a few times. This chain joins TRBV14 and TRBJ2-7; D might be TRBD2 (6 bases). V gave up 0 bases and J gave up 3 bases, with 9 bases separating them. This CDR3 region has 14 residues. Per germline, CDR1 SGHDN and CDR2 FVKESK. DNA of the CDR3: TGTGCCAGCAGCCAAGACGGGGGAGTCTACGAGCAGTACTTC. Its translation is CASSQDGGVYEQYF.

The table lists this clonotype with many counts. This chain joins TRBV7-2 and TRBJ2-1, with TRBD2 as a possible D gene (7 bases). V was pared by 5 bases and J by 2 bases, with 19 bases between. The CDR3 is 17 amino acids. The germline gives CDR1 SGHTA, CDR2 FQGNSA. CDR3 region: CASSLMEGEGPYNEQFF. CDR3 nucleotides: TGTGCCAGCAGCCTTATGGAGGGGGAGGGCCCCTACAATGAGCAGTTCTTC. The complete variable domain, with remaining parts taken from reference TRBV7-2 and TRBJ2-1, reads GAGVSQSPSNKVTEKGKDVELRCDPISGHTALYWYRQSLGQGLEFLIYFQGNSAPDKSGLPSDRFSAERTGGSVSTLTIQRTQQEDSAVYLCASSLMEGEGPYNEQFFGPGTRLTVL.

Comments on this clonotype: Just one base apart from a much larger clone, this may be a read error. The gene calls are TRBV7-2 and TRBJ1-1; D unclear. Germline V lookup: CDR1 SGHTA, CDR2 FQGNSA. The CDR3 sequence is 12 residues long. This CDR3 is CVSSSGRGPAFF. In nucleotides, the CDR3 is TGTGTCAGCAGCTCGGGTCGTGGGCCAGCTTTCTTT.